Described below is a single T cell receptor (beta chain) sequence and its context. Its specificity is not known. A Clinical Activity Score of at least 3, a NOSPECS grade of at least 4 and a duration under 3 months were recorded in the ophthalmopathy patients. The diagnoses drew upon clinical symptoms, serum thyroxine and TRAb, thyroid ultrasound and orbital computed tomography. PBMCs were derived from roughly 10 ml fresh peripheral blood. RNA transcripts provided the source from which TCR beta CDR3 regions were amplified. HTBI primers were the set used in a first-round RT-PCR of the TCR CDR3. Via MiXCR, TCRdb re-called the multiplex PCR reads, giving one row per CDR3 protein. The sample contains around 350,000 distinct CDR3 sequences, about 16% of which appear only once. The data were taken from a study of T cells in Graves' hyperthyroidism and ophthalmopathy. Notes on the study in general: In the blood, most expanded thyroid clonotypes above 0.001 appeared as well.

The CDR3 consists of 15 residues. Germline V CDR1 and CDR2: SGHAT, FQNNGV. The V end lost 5 bases, the J end lost 0 bases, and 12 bases lay between the germline ends. Sequencing input: blood. The TCR sequence derives from a woman in her fifties or sixties with Graves' ophthalmopathy. V gene TRBV11-2 combines with J gene TRBJ2-3; D unclear. This chain's CDR3 is CASSLKARSTDTQYF. CDR3 bases: TGTGCCAGCAGCCTAAAAGCCCGTAGCACAGATACGCAGTATTTT.